A selection of T cell receptor beta chains follows, all from one sample in a study of CD8+CD57+ T cells in acquired aplastic anemia. MiXCR was run by TCRdb on the reads, yielding one entry per CDR3 protein. This sample carries approximately 270,000 distinct CDR3 sequences, roughly three fifths of them seen once, and the ten largest clones take under 8.5%. The sample consisted of sorted CD4+, CD8+, or CD8+CD57+ T cells (not recorded which) from PBMCs. These receptors all stem from a human donor with severe aplastic anemia or a healthy control (not recorded which). CDR3s include the opening cysteine and the closing phenylalanine or tryptophan. The D gene is left open where the match is weak. Clone size is shown for a subset of rows, as once, few, many or a class of expanded clone.

V	length	size	D	J	CDR3	DNA
TRBV7-9	14	few	TRBD2	TRBJ2-7	CASTPYPLAGGQYF	TGTGCTAGCACCCCCTACCCACTAGCGGGGGGACAGTACTTC
TRBV7-6	21	NA	TRBD1	TRBJ1-2	CASSLALRSRDRSGLDYGYTF	TGTGCCAGCAGCTTAGCGCTAAGGTCTCGGGACAGGAGTGGTCTGGACTATGGCTACACCTTC
TRBV7-2	14	NA	NA	TRBJ1-6	CASSFGQLNSPLHF	TGTGCCAGCAGCTTTGGACAACTTAATTCACCCCTCCACTTT
TRBV20-1	16	NA	NA	TRBJ1-1	CSARDPWEPGNTEAFF	TGCAGTGCTAGAGATCCGTGGGAACCGGGGAACACTGAAGCTTTCTTT
TRBV6-1	13	many	NA	TRBJ1-1	CASSLQINTEAFF	TGTGCCAGCAGTCTCCAGATTAACACTGAAGCTTTCTTT
TRBV15	14	NA	NA	TRBJ1-2	CATSLEKGVYGYTF	TGTGCCACCAGTTTGGAGAAGGGGGTCTATGGCTACACCTTC
TRBV20-1	14	NA	TRBD2	TRBJ2-1	CSARAGGSYNEQFF	TGCAGTGCTAGAGCGGGGGGCTCCTACAATGAGCAGTTCTTC
TRBV19	15	NA	NA	TRBJ2-3	CASSVDRTSTDTQYF	TGTGCCAGTAGTGTCGATCGAACTAGCACGGATACGCAGTATTTT
TRBV7-9	16	NA	NA	TRBJ1-1	CASSQGAYSGNTEAFF	TGTGCCAGCAGCCAAGGAGCATACAGTGGAAACACTGAAGCTTTCTTT
TRBV20-1	9	many	NA	TRBJ1-2	CSANYGYTF	TGCAGTGCTAACTATGGCTACACCTTC
TRBV19	13	many	NA	TRBJ1-2	CASSISAGYGYTF	TGTGCCAGTAGTATCTCGGCGGGGTATGGCTACACCTTC
TRBV14	15	many	TRBD1	TRBJ1-2	CASSLGQGGSYGYTF	TGTGCCAGCAGCCTCGGACAGGGAGGGAGCTATGGCTACACCTTC
TRBV19	14	many	NA	TRBJ2-1	CASSRSNSYNEQFF	TGTGCCAGTAGTAGGAGTAACTCCTACAATGAGCAGTTCTTC
TRBV5-1	16	many	NA	TRBJ1-1	CASSPTKGGVNTEAFF	TGCGCCAGCAGTCCTACGAAGGGAGGGGTGAACACTGAAGCTTTCTTT
TRBV6-5	17	NA	NA	TRBJ1-3	CASSYSRVGISGNTIYF	TGTGCCAGCAGTTACTCGAGGGTGGGAATAAGTGGAAACACCATATATTTT
TRBV7-2	14	NA	NA	TRBJ1-5	CASSVTGQNQPQHF	TGTGCCAGCAGTGTGACAGGACAGAATCAGCCCCAGCATTTT
TRBV9	14	many	TRBD1	TRBJ2-5	CASSSTGVRETQYF	TGTGCCAGCAGCTCGACAGGGGTCAGGGAGACCCAGTACTTC
TRBV5-1	15	NA	TRBD2	TRBJ2-3	CASSLGGGLADTQYF	TGCGCCAGCAGCTTGGGGGGGGGACTGGCGGATACGCAGTATTTT
TRBV19	13	many	NA	TRBJ2-7	CASSIQGGYEQYF	TGTGCCAGTAGTATTCAGGGCGGGTACGAGCAGTACTTC
TRBV5-6	11	NA	NA	TRBJ1-1	CASFSGAEAFF	TGTGCCAGCTTCTCGGGGGCAGAAGCTTTCTTT
TRBV28	13	NA	TRBD2	TRBJ2-1	CASTETSVSAPFF	TGTGCCAGCACCGAGACTAGCGTTTCGGCCCCGTTCTTC
TRBV11-1	15	NA	NA	TRBJ2-5	CASSLDGGGQETQYF	TGTGCCAGCAGCTTAGACGGGGGTGGGCAAGAGACCCAGTACTTC
TRBV29-1	16	many	TRBD2	TRBJ2-7	CSVEDSAGGPQHEQYF	TGCAGCGTTGAAGATTCCGCGGGGGGGCCTCAACACGAGCAGTACTTC
TRBV15	15	once	NA	TRBJ2-3	CATSRRLGNSDTQYF	TGTGCCACCAGCAGGAGACTTGGTAATTCAGATACGCAGTATTTT
TRBV15	15	many	TRBD1	TRBJ2-3	CATSSGTGDTDTQYF	TGTGCCACCAGCAGTGGGACAGGGGACACAGATACGCAGTATTTT
TRBV6-5	15	NA	NA	TRBJ2-1	CASSPGQQSYNEQFF	TGTGCCAGCAGTCCCGGACAGCAATCCTACAATGAGCAGTTCTTC
TRBV2	16	NA	NA	TRBJ1-6	CASSWDAGLGNPPLHF	TGTGCCAGCAGCTGGGACGCCGGCTTGGGAAATCCACCCCTCCACTTT
TRBV7-8	17	NA	TRBD1	TRBJ1-1	CASSLPNFGTGGLEAFF	TGTGCCAGCAGCTTGCCTAATTTTGGGACAGGGGGTCTTGAAGCTTTCTTT
TRBV5-1	14	many	TRBD1	TRBJ2-2	CASSVRQGAGELFF	TGCGCCAGCAGCGTACGACAGGGTGCCGGGGAGCTGTTTTTT
TRBV7-9	14	NA	NA	TRBJ2-1	CASSGVRGVNEQFF	TGTGCCTCCTCCGGCGTCAGGGGCGTTAATGAGCAGTTCTTC
TRBV20-1	15	many	NA	TRBJ1-1	CSASILGLMNTEAFF	TGCAGTGCTAGCATTTTAGGTCTCATGAACACTGAAGCTTTCTTT
TRBV29-1	14	NA	TRBD1	TRBJ1-4	CSVVTGSFGEKLFF	TGCAGCGTAGTGACAGGGTCCTTTGGGGAAAAACTGTTTTTT
TRBV20-1	14	NA	NA	TRBJ2-1	CSARSVASDNEQFF	TGCAGTGCTAGATCGGTAGCGTCGGACAATGAGCAGTTCTTC
TRBV2	14	NA	NA	TRBJ2-3	CATQSGTSTDTQYF	TGTGCCACCCAGTCGGGGACTAGCACAGATACGCAGTATTTT
TRBV7-9	12	NA	NA	TRBJ1-1	CASSLVGGGAFF	TGTGCCAGCAGCTTAGTAGGCGGTGGCGCTTTCTTT
TRBV19	14	NA	NA	TRBJ1-6	CASSIGGPSSPLHF	TGTGCCAGTAGTATTGGGGGGCCCAGCTCACCCCTCCACTTT
TRBV29-1	12	NA	NA	TRBJ1-2	CNVDHRRNGYTF	TGCAACGTTGACCACAGGAGGAATGGCTACACCTTC
TRBV25-1	14	many	NA	TRBJ1-1	CASRGHGFGPEAFF	TGTGCCAGCCGGGGTCATGGGTTTGGGCCTGAAGCTTTCTTT
TRBV7-2	16	NA	NA	TRBJ1-2	CASSLTDRTKVDGYTF	TGTGCCAGCAGCTTGACAGACCGCACTAAGGTAGATGGCTACACCTTC
TRBV2	13	NA	NA	TRBJ1-3	CASWKGSGNTIYF	TGTGCCAGTTGGAAAGGCTCTGGAAACACCATATATTTT
TRBV9	15	many	TRBD1	TRBJ2-2	CASSGSRGTTGELFF	TGTGCCAGCAGCGGGAGCAGGGGGACCACCGGGGAGCTGTTTTTT